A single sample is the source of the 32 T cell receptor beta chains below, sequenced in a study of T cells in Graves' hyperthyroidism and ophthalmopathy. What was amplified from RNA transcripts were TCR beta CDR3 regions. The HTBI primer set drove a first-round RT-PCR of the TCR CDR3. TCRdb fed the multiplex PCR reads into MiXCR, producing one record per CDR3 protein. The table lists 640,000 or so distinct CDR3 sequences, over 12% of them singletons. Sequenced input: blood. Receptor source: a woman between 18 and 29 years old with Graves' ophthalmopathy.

The CDR3 nucleotides read TGTGCCAGCAATAATTCACCCCTCCACTTT. Translating it yields CASNNSPLHF. The chain combines TRBV2 with TRBJ1-6, with D unclear. The CDR3 has 10 amino acids. V shed 7 bases and J shed 5 bases, with 0 bases lying between them. The germline CDR1 and CDR2 sequences are SNHLY and FYNNEI.

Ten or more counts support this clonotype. CDR3 sequence: CASSLSSLQGDEQFF. The CDR3 DNA sequence: TGTGCCAGCAGTTTAAGCAGCCTCCAGGGCGATGAGCAGTTCTTC. The rearrangement links TRBV28 to TRBJ2-1, with D perhaps matching TRBD1 (5 bases). The germline V gene encodes CDR1 MDHEN and CDR2 SYDVKM. V shed 2 bases and J shed 8 bases, with 16 bases lying between them. The CDR3 contains 15 residues.

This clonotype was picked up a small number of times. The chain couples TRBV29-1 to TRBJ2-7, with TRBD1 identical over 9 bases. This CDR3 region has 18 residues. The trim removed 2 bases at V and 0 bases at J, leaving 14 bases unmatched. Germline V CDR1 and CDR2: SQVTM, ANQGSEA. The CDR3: CSVESIKTGGWISYEQYF. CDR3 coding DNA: TGCAGCGTTGAAAGCATCAAGACAGGGGGTTGGATCTCCTACGAGCAGTACTTC.

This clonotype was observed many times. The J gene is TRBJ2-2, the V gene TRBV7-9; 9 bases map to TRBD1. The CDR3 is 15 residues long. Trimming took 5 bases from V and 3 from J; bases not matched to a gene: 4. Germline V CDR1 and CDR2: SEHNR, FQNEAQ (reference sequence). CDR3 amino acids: CASSPRTGDTGELFF. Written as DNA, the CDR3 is TGTGCCAGCAGCCCTCGGACAGGGGACACCGGGGAGCTGTTTTTT.

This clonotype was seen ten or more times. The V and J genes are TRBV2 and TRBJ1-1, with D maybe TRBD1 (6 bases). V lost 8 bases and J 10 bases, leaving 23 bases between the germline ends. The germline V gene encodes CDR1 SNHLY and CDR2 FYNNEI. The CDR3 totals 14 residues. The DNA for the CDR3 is TGTGCCAGCTCTACAGGGATGGATGGGGGAATAGCTTTCTTT. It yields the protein CASSTGMDGGIAFF.

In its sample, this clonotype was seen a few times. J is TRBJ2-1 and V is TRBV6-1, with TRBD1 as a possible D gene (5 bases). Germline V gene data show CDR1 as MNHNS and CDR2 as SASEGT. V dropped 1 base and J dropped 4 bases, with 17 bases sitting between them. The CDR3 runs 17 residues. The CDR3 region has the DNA TGTGCCAGCAGTGAAGTATCGGGCAGGGCCCCTTACAATGAGCAGTTCTTC. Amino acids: CASSEVSGRAPYNEQFF.

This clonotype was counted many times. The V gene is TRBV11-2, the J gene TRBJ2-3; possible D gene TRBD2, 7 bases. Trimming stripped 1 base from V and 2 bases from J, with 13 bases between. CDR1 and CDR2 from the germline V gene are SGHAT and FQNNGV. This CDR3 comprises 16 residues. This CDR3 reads CASSLVGGGNTDTQYF. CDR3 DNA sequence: TGTGCCAGCAGCTTAGTAGGGGGGGGGAACACAGATACGCAGTATTTT. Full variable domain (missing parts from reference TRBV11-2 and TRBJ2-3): EAGVAQSPRYKIIEKRQSVAFWCNPISGHATLYWYQQILGQGPKLLIQFQNNGVVDDSQLPKDRFSAERLKGVDSTLKIQPAKLEDSAVYLCASSLVGGGNTDTQYFGPGTRLTVL.

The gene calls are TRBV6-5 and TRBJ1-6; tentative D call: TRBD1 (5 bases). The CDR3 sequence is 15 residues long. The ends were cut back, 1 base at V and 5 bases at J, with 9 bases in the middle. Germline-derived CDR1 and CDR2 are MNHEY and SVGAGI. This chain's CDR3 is CASSYWTRNNSPLHF. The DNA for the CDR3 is TGTGCCAGCAGTTACTGGACACGGAATAATTCACCCCTCCACTTT.

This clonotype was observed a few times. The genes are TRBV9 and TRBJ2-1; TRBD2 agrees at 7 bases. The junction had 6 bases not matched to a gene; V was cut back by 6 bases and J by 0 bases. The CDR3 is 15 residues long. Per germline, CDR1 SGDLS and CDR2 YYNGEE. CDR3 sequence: CASKRGGSSYNEQFF. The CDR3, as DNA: TGTGCCAGCAAAAGGGGCGGGAGCTCCTACAATGAGCAGTTCTTC.

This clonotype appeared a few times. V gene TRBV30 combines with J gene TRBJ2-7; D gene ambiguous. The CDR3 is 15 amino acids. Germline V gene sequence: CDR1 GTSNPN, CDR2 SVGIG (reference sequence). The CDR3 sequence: CAYNDGQTYSYEQYF. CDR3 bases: TGTGCTTACAACGATGGGCAGACTTACTCCTACGAGCAGTACTTC.

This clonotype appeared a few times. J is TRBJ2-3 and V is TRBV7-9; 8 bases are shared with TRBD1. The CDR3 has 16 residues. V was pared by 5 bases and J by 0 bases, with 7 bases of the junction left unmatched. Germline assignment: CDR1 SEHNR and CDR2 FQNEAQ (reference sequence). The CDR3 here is CASSPAGTGSTDTQYF. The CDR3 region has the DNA TGTGCCAGCAGCCCTGCCGGGACAGGAAGCACAGATACGCAGTATTTT.

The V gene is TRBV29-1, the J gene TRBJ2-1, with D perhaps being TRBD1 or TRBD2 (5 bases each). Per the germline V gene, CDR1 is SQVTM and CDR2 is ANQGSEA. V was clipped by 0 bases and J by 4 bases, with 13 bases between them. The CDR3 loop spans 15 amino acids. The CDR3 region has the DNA TGCAGCGTTGAAGATCCCCCCTGGGGGTACAATGAGCAGTTCTTC. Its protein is CSVEDPPWGYNEQFF.

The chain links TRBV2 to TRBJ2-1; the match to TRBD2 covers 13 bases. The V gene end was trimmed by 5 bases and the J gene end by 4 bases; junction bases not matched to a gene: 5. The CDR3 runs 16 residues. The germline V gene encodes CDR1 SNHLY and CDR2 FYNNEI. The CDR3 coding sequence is TGTGCCAGCAGTCAGACTAGCGGGAGGTTGTACAATGAGCAGTTCTTC. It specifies CASSQTSGRLYNEQFF.

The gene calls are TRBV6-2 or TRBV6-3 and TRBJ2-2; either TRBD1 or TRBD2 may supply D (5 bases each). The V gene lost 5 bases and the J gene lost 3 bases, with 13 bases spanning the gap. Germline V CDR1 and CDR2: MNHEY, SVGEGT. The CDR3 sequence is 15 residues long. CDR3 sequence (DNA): TGTGCCAGCAGTCACTGGGACGGAGACACCGGGGAGCTGTTTTTT. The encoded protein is CASSHWDGDTGELFF.

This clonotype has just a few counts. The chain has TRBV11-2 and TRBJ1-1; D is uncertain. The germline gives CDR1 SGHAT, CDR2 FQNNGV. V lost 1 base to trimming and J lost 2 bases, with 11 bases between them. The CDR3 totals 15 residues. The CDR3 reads CASSLVGPINTEAFF. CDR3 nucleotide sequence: TGTGCCAGCAGCTTAGTCGGACCGATAAACACTGAAGCTTTCTTT.

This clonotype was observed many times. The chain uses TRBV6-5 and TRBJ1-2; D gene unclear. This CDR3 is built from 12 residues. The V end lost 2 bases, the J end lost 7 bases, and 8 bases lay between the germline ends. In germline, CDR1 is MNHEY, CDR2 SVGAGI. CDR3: CASSYDRSGYTF. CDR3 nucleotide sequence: TGTGCCAGCAGTTACGACCGGAGTGGCTACACCTTC.

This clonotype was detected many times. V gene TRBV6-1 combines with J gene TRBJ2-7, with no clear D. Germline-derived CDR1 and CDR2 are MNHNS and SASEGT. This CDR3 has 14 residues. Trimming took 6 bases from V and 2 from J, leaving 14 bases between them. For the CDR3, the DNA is TGTGCCAGCAGCCTAACTGCGCCGGCCTACGAGCAGTACTTC. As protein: CASSLTAPAYEQYF.

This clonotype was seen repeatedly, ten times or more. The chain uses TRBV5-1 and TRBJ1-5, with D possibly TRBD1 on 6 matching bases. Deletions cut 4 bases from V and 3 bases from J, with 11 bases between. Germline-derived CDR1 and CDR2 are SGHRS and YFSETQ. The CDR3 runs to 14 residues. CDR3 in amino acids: CASSPTGDNQPQHF. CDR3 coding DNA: TGCGCCAGCAGCCCGACAGGAGACAATCAGCCCCAGCATTTT.

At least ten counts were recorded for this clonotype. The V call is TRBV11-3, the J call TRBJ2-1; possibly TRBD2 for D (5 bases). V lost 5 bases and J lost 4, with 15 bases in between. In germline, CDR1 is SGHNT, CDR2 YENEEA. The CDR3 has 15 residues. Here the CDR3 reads CASSPSIQLYNEQFF. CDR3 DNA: TGTGCCAGCAGCCCTAGCATCCAACTTTACAATGAGCAGTTCTTC.

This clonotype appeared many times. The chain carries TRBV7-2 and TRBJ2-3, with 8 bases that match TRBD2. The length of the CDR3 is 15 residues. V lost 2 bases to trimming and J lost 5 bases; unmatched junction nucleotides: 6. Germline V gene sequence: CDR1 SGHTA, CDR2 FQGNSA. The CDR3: CASSLYGLAEDTQYF. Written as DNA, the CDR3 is TGTGCCAGCAGCTTATACGGACTAGCCGAAGATACGCAGTATTTT. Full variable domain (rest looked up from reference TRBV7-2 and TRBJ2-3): GAGVSQSPSNKVTEKGKDVELRCDPISGHTALYWYRQSLGQGLEFLIYFQGNSAPDKSGLPSDRFSAERTGGSVSTLTIQRTQQEDSAVYLCASSLYGLAEDTQYFGPGTRLTVL.

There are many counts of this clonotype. The CDR3 reads CASSERRTGGEFF. CDR3 in DNA: TGTGCCAGCAGCGAGAGACGGACAGGGGGGGAGTTCTTC. This chain links TRBV11-1 with TRBJ2-1; 10 nucleotides align to TRBD1. CDR1 and CDR2 (germline): SGHAT, FQDESV (reference sequence). The ends lost 5 bases at V and 14 bases at J; junction bases unmatched: 9. The CDR3 has 13 amino acids.

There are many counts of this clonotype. CDR3 sequence reads: CASSSGYHEQFF. In nucleotides, the CDR3 is TGTGCCAGCAGCTCAGGGTATCATGAGCAGTTCTTC. The chain is built from TRBV7-9 and TRBJ2-1; D possibly corresponds to TRBD1 (5 bases). The V gene's germline CDR1 is SEHNR and CDR2 FQNEAQ (reference sequence). The V end was cut by 4 bases, the J end by 8 bases, with 9 bases between. The CDR3 extends over 12 amino acids.

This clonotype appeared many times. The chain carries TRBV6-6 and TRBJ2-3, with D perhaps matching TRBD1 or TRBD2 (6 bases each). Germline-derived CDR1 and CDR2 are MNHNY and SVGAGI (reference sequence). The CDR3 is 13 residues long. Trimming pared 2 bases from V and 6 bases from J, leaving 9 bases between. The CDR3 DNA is TGTGCCAGCAGTTACAGGGGGAGGGATACGCAGTATTTT. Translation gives CASSYRGRDTQYF.

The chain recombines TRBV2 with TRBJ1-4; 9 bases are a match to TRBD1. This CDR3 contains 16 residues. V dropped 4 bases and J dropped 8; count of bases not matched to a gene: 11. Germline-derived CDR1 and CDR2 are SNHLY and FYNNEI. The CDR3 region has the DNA TGTGCCAGCAGTGGGGGGACAGGGAGTGCTGGGGAAAAACTGTTTTTT. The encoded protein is CASSGGTGSAGEKLFF. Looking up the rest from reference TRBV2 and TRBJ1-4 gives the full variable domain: EPEVTQTPSHQVTQMGQEVILRCVPISNHLYFYWYRQILGQKVEFLVSFYNNEISEKSEIFDDQFSVERPDGSNFTLKIRSTKLEDSAMYFCASSGGTGSAGEKLFFGSGTQLSVL.

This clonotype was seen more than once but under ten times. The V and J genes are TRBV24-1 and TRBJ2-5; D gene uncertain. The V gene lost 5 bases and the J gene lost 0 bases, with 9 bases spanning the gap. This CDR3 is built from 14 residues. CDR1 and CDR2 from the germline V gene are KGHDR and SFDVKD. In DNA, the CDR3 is TGTGCCACCAGTGGAAGAGTTGACCAAGAGACCCAGTACTTC. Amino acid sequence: CATSGRVDQETQYF.

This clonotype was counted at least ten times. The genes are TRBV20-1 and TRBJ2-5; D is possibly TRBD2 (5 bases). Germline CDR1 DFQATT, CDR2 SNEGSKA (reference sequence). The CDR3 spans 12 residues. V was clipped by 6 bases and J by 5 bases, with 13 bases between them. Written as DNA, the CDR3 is TGCAGTGCCCCGGCGGAGGTGGAGACCCAGTACTTC. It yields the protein CSAPAEVETQYF.

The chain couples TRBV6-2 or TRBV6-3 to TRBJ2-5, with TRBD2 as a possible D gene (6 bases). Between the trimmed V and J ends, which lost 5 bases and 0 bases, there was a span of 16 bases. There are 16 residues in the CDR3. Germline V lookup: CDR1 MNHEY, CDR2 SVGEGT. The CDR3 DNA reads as TGTGCCAGCAGTGTAGTTAGCGGAACGTACCAAGAGACCCAGTACTTC. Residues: CASSVVSGTYQETQYF.

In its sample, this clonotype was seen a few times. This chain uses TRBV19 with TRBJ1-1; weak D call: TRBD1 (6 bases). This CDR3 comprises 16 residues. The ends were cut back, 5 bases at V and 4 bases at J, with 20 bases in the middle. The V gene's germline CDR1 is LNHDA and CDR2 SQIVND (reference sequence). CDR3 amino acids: CASSLLGQGLVTEAFF. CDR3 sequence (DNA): TGTGCCAGTAGTCTCCTTGGCCAGGGGCTAGTCACTGAAGCTTTCTTT. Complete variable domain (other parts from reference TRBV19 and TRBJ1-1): DGGITQSPKYLFRKEGQNVTLSCEQNLNHDAMYWYRQDPGQGLRLIYYSQIVNDFQKGDIAEGYSVSREKKESFPLTVTSAQKNPTAFYLCASSLLGQGLVTEAFFGQGTRLTVV.

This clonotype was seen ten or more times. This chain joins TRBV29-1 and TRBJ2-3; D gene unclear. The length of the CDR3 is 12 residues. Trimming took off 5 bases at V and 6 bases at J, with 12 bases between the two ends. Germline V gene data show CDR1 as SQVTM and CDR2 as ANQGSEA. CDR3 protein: CSVPGVLDTQYF. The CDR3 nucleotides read TGCAGCGTTCCGGGCGTACTGGATACGCAGTATTTT.

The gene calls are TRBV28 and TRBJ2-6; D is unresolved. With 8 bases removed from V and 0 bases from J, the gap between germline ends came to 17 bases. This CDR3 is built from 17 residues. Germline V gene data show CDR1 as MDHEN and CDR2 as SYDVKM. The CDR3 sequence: CASRPQVGLSGANVLTF. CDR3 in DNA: TGTGCCAGCCGGCCCCAGGTGGGCCTCTCTGGGGCCAACGTCCTGACTTTC. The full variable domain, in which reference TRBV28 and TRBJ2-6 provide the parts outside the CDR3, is DVKVTQSSRYLVKRTGEKVFLECVQDMDHENMFWYRQDPGLGLRLIYFSYDVKMKEKGDIPEGYSVSREKKERFSLILESASTNQTSMYLCASRPQVGLSGANVLTFGAGSRLTVL.

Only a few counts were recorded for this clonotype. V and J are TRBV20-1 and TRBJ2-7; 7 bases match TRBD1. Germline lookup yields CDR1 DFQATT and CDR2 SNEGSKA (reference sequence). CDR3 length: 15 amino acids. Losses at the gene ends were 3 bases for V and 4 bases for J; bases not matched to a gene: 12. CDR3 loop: CSARETRDSGYEQYF. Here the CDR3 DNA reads TGCAGTGCTAGGGAAACCCGGGACAGTGGGTACGAGCAGTACTTC.

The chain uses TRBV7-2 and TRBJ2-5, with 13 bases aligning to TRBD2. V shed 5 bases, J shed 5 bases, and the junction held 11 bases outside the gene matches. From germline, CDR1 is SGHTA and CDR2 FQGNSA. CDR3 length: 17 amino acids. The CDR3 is CASSAGTSGDIGETQYF. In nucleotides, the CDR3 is TGTGCCAGCAGCGCAGGGACTAGCGGGGACATCGGGGAGACCCAGTACTTC.